The 6 T cell receptor beta chains below were found in one sample sequenced in a study of blood T cell repertoires in COVID-19. TCRdb keeps only in-frame clones here, not all; method: immunoSEQ multiplex PCR. The sample gives some 420,000 clones, more than 80% of which show up once; 1.1% is in the top ten. Input material: PBMCs or T cells enriched from blood (not recorded which). Source of these receptors: a man in his thirties or forties who had recovered from COVID-19.

The gene calls are TRBV25-1 and TRBJ2-1, with a weak D call TRBD2 (5 bases). CDR1 MGHDK and CDR2 SYGVNS come from the germline V gene. This CDR3 region has 12 residues. V gave up 5 bases and J gave up 7 bases, with 9 bases separating them. In nucleotides, the CDR3 is TGTGCCAGCAGTCGGACTGCGAATGAGCAGTTCTTC. Translating gives CASSRTANEQFF. Combining the CDR3 with reference TRBV25-1 and TRBJ2-1 gives the whole variable domain EADIYQTPRYLVIGTGKKITLECSQTMGHDKMYWYQQDPGMELHLIHYSYGVNSTEKGDLSSESTVSRIRTEHFPLTLESARPSHTSQYLCASSRTANEQFFGPGTRLTVL.

The chain combines TRBV6-6 with TRBJ2-2; 11 positions match TRBD2. The CDR3 sequence is 17 residues long. Germline CDR1 MNHNY, CDR2 SVGAGI (reference sequence). V lost 5 bases to trimming and J lost 2 bases; unmatched junction nucleotides: 7. The CDR3 region has the DNA TGTGCCAGCAGTCAGTTCGGGACTAGCGGAAACACCGGGGAGCTGTTTTTT. As protein: CASSQFGTSGNTGELFF.

The chain uses TRBV5-1 and TRBJ2-3; D perhaps matches TRBD2 (6 bases). The CDR3 is made up of 17 amino acids. In germline, CDR1 is SGHRS, CDR2 YFSETQ. The V end lost 4 bases, the J end lost 2 bases, and 20 bases lay between the germline ends. The DNA of the CDR3 is TGCGCCAGCAGCACCCGCATCCTAGCGTCGTCCACAGATACGCAGTATTTT. Translation: CASSTRILASSTDTQYF.

In regard to this clone: This CDR3 is also generated by other DNA sequences in the sample. V gene TRBV28 combines with J gene TRBJ2-7, with 9 nucleotides matching TRBD2. Trimming took 6 bases from V and 1 from J; bases not matched to a gene: 4. The CDR3 covers 14 residues. Germline V gene lookup returns CDR1 MDHEN and CDR2 SYDVKM. CDR3 loop: CASRLLAGSYEQYF. For the CDR3, the DNA is TGTGCCAGCAGACTTCTAGCGGGGTCCTACGAGCAGTACTTC.

This sequence joins TRBV6-6 and TRBJ1-2; no reliable D call. Trimming stripped 2 bases from V and 4 bases from J, with 17 bases between. Germline V CDR1 and CDR2: MNHNY, SVGAGI (reference sequence). The CDR3 totals 16 residues. In DNA form, the CDR3 reads TGTGCCAGCAGTTACGCCCCAGGAAAAGTAGGCTATGGCTACACCTTC. It yields the protein CASSYAPGKVGYGYTF.

The sample holds a few counts of this clone. The same CDR3 is also encoded by other DNA sequences in this sample. This chain joins TRBV2 and TRBJ2-1, with TRBD1 matching 9 bases. The CDR3 has 13 amino acids. The J segment lost 8 bases and the V segment lost 7 bases, leaving 6 bases of the junction unmatched. Germline V gene lookup returns CDR1 SNHLY and CDR2 FYNNEI. CDR3 nucleotide sequence: TGTGCCAGCAATCCGGGACAGGGCTATGAGCAGTTCTTC. It translates to CASNPGQGYEQFF.